This T cell receptor beta chain was documented in a study of T cells in localized non-small cell lung cancer. Overall study results and limits: Adjacent lung held a median 57 of the top 100 tumor clones. Exceeding tumor, uninvolved adjacent lung had the highest T cell clonality. Heterogeneity within the tumor remains possible, as just one region underwent sequencing.

Unmatched junction bases numbered 8, after V lost 0 bases and J lost 5 bases. The CDR3 has 16 amino acids. Germline CDR1 SGHRS, CDR2 YFSETQ. Clones were read by immunoSEQ multiplex PCR, and TCRdb kept only the in-frame ones, dropping some. This sample has approximately 30,000 clones, with about 88% found just once. A remark on this clone: Its antigen is currently unknown.

This TCR was recovered from a woman between 35 and 70 years old with stage I lung adenocarcinoma. Source: peripheral blood, taken before any cancer treatment. This chain connects TRBV5-1 to TRBJ2-5; 9 bases line up with TRBD1. CDR3 nucleotides: TGCGCCAGCAGCTTGGGGATCCGGGACAGGGAGGAGACCCAGTACTTC. Its protein is CASSLGIRDREETQYF.